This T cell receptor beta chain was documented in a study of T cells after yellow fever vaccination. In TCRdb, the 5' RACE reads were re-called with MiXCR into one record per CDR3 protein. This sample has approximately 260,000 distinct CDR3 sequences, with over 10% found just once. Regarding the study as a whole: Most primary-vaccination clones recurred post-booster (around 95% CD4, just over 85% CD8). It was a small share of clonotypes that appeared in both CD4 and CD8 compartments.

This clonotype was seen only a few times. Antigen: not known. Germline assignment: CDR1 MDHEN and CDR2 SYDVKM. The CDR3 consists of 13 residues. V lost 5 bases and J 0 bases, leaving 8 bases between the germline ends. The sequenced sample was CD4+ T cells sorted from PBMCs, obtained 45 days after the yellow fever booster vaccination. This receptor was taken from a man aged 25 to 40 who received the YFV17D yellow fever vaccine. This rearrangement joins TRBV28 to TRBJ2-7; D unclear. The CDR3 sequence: CASSLPLSYEQYF. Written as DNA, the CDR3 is TGTGCCAGCAGTCTCCCTCTCTCCTACGAGCAGTACTTC.